This TCR beta chain derives from a study of cytomegalovirus exposure and HLA in healthy donors. General observations from the study: Some highly shared sequence variants likely arose as a pipeline artifact. The later analysis indicated that the majority of CMV-associated TCR beta chains appeared HLA-restricted. Of the V segments, some could not be distinguished, including TRBV6-2 and TRBV6-3, and were excluded.

In the PCR, 60 Vbeta and 13 Jbeta primers were used. Clones were sequenced by immunoSEQ multiplex PCR, and TCRdb holds only the in-frame ones, with some missing. This sample carries roughly 88,000 clones, around 70% of them seen once, and the ten largest clones take roughly 2.6%. Comment on this clone: The antigen is not known.

The germline V and J ends were trimmed by 5 bases and 7 bases, with 9 bases remaining between them. CDR3 length: 13 amino acids. Germline V gene sequence: CDR1 SGHTA, CDR2 FQGNSA. V usage is TRBV7-2 and J usage is TRBJ1-6, with D unclear. The sequence came from a man aged 50 or older in good health and CMV-seronegative. Sequencing used PBMCs. The CDR3 DNA is TGTGCCAGCAGCCGTGACGGGAATTCACCCCTCCACTTT. Encoded protein: CASSRDGNSPLHF. Using reference TRBV7-2 and TRBJ1-6 for the parts outside the CDR3, the full variable domain is GAGVSQSPSNKVTEKGKDVELRCDPISGHTALYWYRQSLGQGLEFLIYFQGNSAPDKSGLPSDRFSAERTGGSVSTLTIQRTQQEDSAVYLCASSRDGNSPLHFGNGTRLTVT.